The entry below describes one T cell receptor (beta chain). Its antigen remains unknown. 13 Jbeta primers and 60 Vbeta primers were used for the PCR. Method: immunoSEQ multiplex PCR; TCRdb's copy keeps in-frame clones and lacks some. Here the sample spans 150,000 to 200,000 clones, around 86% being singletons. The data stem from a study of cytomegalovirus exposure and HLA in healthy donors. About the research overall: Among the approximately 400 genotyped donors, approximately 82% were placed in the Caucasian-associated ancestry cluster.

General observations from the study: According to an earlier analysis, most TCR beta V segments yielded productive rearrangements about 87% or about 30% of the time. Analysis was carried out at a later point, and it linked a missense DCLRE1C variant to TCR beta V- and J-gene trimming.

The sample was PBMCs. The origin of this receptor is a woman under 30 in good health and CMV-seronegative.

The CDR3 region is CATHGLMNTEAFF. CDR3 DNA sequence: TGTGCCACCCATGGACTTATGAACACTGAAGCTTTCTTT. The V call is TRBV6-5, the J call TRBJ1-1; D gene unclear. CDR1 and CDR2 from the germline V gene are MNHEY and SVGAGI. V gave up 10 bases and J gave up 0 bases, with 12 bases separating them. The length of the CDR3 is 13 residues.